Sequencing of this T cell receptor beta chain was carried out in a study of T cells after yellow fever vaccination. This clonotype occurred a few times. CDR1 and CDR2 from the germline V gene are MGHRA and YSYEKL. The CDR3 contains 16 residues. V gave up 1 base and J gave up 6 bases, with 15 bases separating them. MiXCR, applied by TCRdb to the 5' RACE reads, yields one record per CDR3 protein. Of 250,000 to 400,000 distinct CDR3 sequences in the sample, about 4% were seen once. This clonotype was obtained from a man younger than 35 who received the YFV17D yellow fever vaccine. This specimen was PBMCs, taken 5 days after the yellow fever booster vaccination. This chain joins TRBV4-1 and TRBJ2-2; D is possibly TRBD2 (6 bases). The CDR3 DNA reads TGCGCCAGCAGCCAAGTAAGGAGCGGGCGCCCCGGGGAGCTGTTTTTT. Its translation is CASSQVRSGRPGELFF.